This TCR beta chain was captured in a study of T cells in localized non-small cell lung cancer. Germline CDR1 reads WSHSY; CDR2 reads SAAADI. This CDR3 is built from 19 residues. General observations from the study: Longer overall survival was seen with higher T cell density measured in blood. Compared with tumor, uninvolved adjacent lung displayed greater T cell clonality, ranking highest overall. Analysis by sequencing included only one tumor region, so heterogeneity remains possible. In adjacent lung, a median roughly 58 of the top 100 tumor clones were found.

Notes on this clone: Its antigen is unidentified. The junction does not match germline at one end; this may be a read error.

Data came from immunoSEQ multiplex PCR; TCRdb stores just in-frame clones and leaves some out. The table lists 30,000 to 35,000 clones, 93% of them singletons, with 7.9% in the top ten. The rearrangement links TRBV10-2 to TRBJ2-1; TRBD2 agrees at 11 bases. This clonotype was obtained from a female donor older than 55 with stage I lung adenocarcinoma. This sample comprised peripheral blood, obtained before any cancer treatment. The CDR3 reads CASSESESLAGGSDNEQFF. CDR3 coding DNA: TGCGCCAGCAGTGAGTCAGAGTCTCTAGCGGGGGGCTCCGACAATGAGCAGTTCTTC.